A selection of T cell receptor beta chains follows, all from one sample in a study of T cells in localized non-small cell lung cancer. Libraries were prepared by immunoSEQ multiplex PCR; TCRdb keeps only in-frame clonotypes and omits some of them. This sample has some 1,600 clones, with around 26% found just once. Source: lung tumor tissue, taken before any cancer treatment. These TCRs come from a man aged 40-75 years with stage I lung adenocarcinoma. Each CDR3 is given with its conserved first and last residue. Fields, in order: clone size, V gene, J gene, D gene, CDR3 protein. D genes are given only for firm matches. Size values are once, few and many counts, or a class for expanded clones, and some rows have none.

size: NA; V: TRBV7-7; J: TRBJ1-1; D: NA; CDR3: CASSLGALRGKNTEAFF
size: NA; V: TRBV11-3; J: TRBJ1-2; D: NA; CDR3: CASSPPARLVNYGYTF
size: NA; V: TRBV6-8; J: TRBJ2-3; D: NA; CDR3: CASSWMLGRMAVTDTQYF
size: NA; V: TRBV11-3; J: TRBJ2-7; D: TRBD2; CDR3: CASSRGGRTYEQYF
size: few; V: TRBV6-8; J: TRBJ1-5; D: NA; CDR3: CASSYGGTTQPQHF
size: NA; V: TRBV28; J: TRBJ2-7; D: TRBD1; CDR3: CASSGLGQGTQYEQYF
size: few; V: TRBV6-8; J: TRBJ1-1; D: TRBD1; CDR3: CASTRPGQGAEAFF
size: NA; V: TRBV28; J: TRBJ1-3; D: NA; CDR3: CASSPGDNRVSGNTIYF
size: few; V: TRBV28; J: TRBJ2-1; D: NA; CDR3: CASSLPGPSDNEQFF
size: NA; V: TRBV7-2; J: TRBJ2-1; D: NA; CDR3: CASSPPSWNEQFF
size: medium-sized; V: TRBV6-8; J: TRBJ1-1; D: NA; CDR3: CASSSRGTEAFF
size: few; V: TRBV18; J: TRBJ2-7; D: NA; CDR3: CASPPPARSSASYEQYF
size: few; V: TRBV11-3; J: TRBJ2-5; D: NA; CDR3: CASSLGGDGETQYF
size: NA; V: TRBV15; J: TRBJ1-3; D: NA; CDR3: CATSRDQWGNTIYF
size: NA; V: TRBV9; J: TRBJ2-1; D: TRBD2; CDR3: CASSVTSGVYNEQFF
size: NA; V: TRBV11-3; J: TRBJ2-1; D: TRBD2; CDR3: CASSSSGGNYNEQFF
size: medium-sized; V: TRBV11-3; J: TRBJ2-7; D: TRBD2; CDR3: CASSVATSGIDEQYF